These T cell receptor beta chains were read from a single sample in a study of blood T cell repertoires in COVID-19. Data came from immunoSEQ multiplex PCR; TCRdb stores just in-frame clones and leaves some out. The sample yields 250,000 to 350,000 clones, around nine tenths seen once. Sequenced input: peripheral blood. These receptors all stem from an older woman with acute or convalescent COVID-19. CDR3s include the opening cysteine and the closing phenylalanine or tryptophan. The D gene is left open where the match is weak. Only part of the rows carry a size: once, few, many, or a class if the clone is expanded.

v_call: TRBV19
d_call: .
j_call: TRBJ1-5
clone_size: few
cdr3_nt: TGTGCCAGTAGTTTCCTAGGAAGGAGCCAGCCCCAGCATTTT
cdr3_aa: CASSFLGRSQPQHF

v_call: TRBV12-3/TRBV12-4
d_call: TRBD1
j_call: TRBJ2-1
clone_size: .
cdr3_nt: TGTGCCAGCAGTCCCAGGGGGTATGAGCAGTTCTTC
cdr3_aa: CASSPRGYEQFF

v_call: TRBV5-5
d_call: TRBD1
j_call: TRBJ1-2
clone_size: .
cdr3_nt: TGTGCCAGCAGCTTTGGGACAGGGAACTATGGCTACACCTTC
cdr3_aa: CASSFGTGNYGYTF

v_call: TRBV4-2
d_call: .
j_call: TRBJ1-2
clone_size: .
cdr3_nt: TGTGCCAGCAGTTCATCACAGGGTGATAGCAACTATGGCTACACCTTC
cdr3_aa: CASSSSQGDSNYGYTF

v_call: TRBV11-2
d_call: .
j_call: TRBJ1-6
clone_size: .
cdr3_nt: TGTGCCAGCAATCTACGGCAGGGTAATAATTCACCCCTCCACTTT
cdr3_aa: CASNLRQGNNSPLHF

v_call: TRBV6-2/TRBV6-3
d_call: .
j_call: TRBJ1-5
clone_size: .
cdr3_nt: TGTGCCAGCAGTTACCGACAGAGCAATCAGCCCCAGCATTTT
cdr3_aa: CASSYRQSNQPQHF

v_call: TRBV18
d_call: .
j_call: TRBJ1-5
clone_size: once
cdr3_nt: TGTGCCAGCTCACCCGTGGACACGTCCAATCAGCCCCAGCATTTT
cdr3_aa: CASSPVDTSNQPQHF

v_call: TRBV7-9
d_call: TRBD1
j_call: TRBJ1-1
clone_size: .
cdr3_nt: TGTGCCAGCAGACTGGACAGGGACACTGAAGCTTTCTTT
cdr3_aa: CASRLDRDTEAFF

v_call: TRBV2
d_call: .
j_call: TRBJ2-7
clone_size: .
cdr3_nt: TGTGCCAGCAGTGCGGGGAGTCTCTCCTACGAGCAGTACTTC
cdr3_aa: CASSAGSLSYEQYF

v_call: TRBV6-5
d_call: .
j_call: TRBJ2-7
clone_size: .
cdr3_nt: TGTGCCAGCAGCAGGCAGAAATTCTCCTACGAGCAGTACTTC
cdr3_aa: CASSRQKFSYEQYF

v_call: TRBV30
d_call: .
j_call: TRBJ1-2
clone_size: .
cdr3_nt: TGTGCCTGGAGTTGGCGGGAGAACTATGGCTACACCTTC
cdr3_aa: CAWSWRENYGYTF

v_call: TRBV5-1
d_call: TRBD1
j_call: TRBJ1-3
clone_size: .
cdr3_nt: TGCGCCAGCAGCTCGGACAGGGAGTGGGACACCATATATTTT
cdr3_aa: CASSSDREWDTIYF

v_call: TRBV28
d_call: TRBD1
j_call: TRBJ1-1
clone_size: .
cdr3_nt: TGTGCCAGCAGCCTTCTCGGACAGGGGAACACTGAAGCTTTCTTT
cdr3_aa: CASSLLGQGNTEAFF

v_call: TRBV7-9
d_call: .
j_call: TRBJ1-1
clone_size: .
cdr3_nt: TGTGCCAGCAGCTTAGCTGGAGGGAAAGGGGACACTGAAGCTTTCTTT
cdr3_aa: CASSLAGGKGDTEAFF

v_call: TRBV19
d_call: .
j_call: TRBJ2-1
clone_size: .
cdr3_nt: TGTGCCAGTAGTTTACCAGGGTTCTCCTACAATGAGCAGTTCTTC
cdr3_aa: CASSLPGFSYNEQFF

v_call: TRBV5-1
d_call: .
j_call: TRBJ2-3
clone_size: .
cdr3_nt: TGCGCCAGCAGCTTGGGTTGGAAAGAGGAAGATACGCAGTATTTT
cdr3_aa: CASSLGWKEEDTQYF

v_call: TRBV15
d_call: TRBD1
j_call: TRBJ1-1
clone_size: .
cdr3_nt: TGTGCCACCAGCAGTGGACAGGGTCTTACAGGCTCCACTGAAGCTTTCTTT
cdr3_aa: CATSSGQGLTGSTEAFF

v_call: TRBV7-2
d_call: .
j_call: TRBJ1-3
clone_size: once
cdr3_nt: TGTGCCAGCAGCTTAGAATGGCGGGACACCATATATTTT
cdr3_aa: CASSLEWRDTIYF

v_call: TRBV10-3
d_call: TRBD1
j_call: TRBJ1-4
clone_size: .
cdr3_nt: TGTGCCATCACCATGTCCCGGGACAGGGGCCCTAATGAAAAACTGTTTTTT
cdr3_aa: CAITMSRDRGPNEKLFF

v_call: TRBV7-9
d_call: TRBD2
j_call: TRBJ2-5
clone_size: few
cdr3_nt: TGTGCCAGCAGCTTGACTAGCGGGGGGGCTGAGACCCAGTACTTC
cdr3_aa: CASSLTSGGAETQYF

v_call: TRBV7-2
d_call: TRBD2
j_call: TRBJ2-7
clone_size: .
cdr3_nt: TGTGCCAGCAGCTTACGTCGGGAGGGCCACGAGCAGTACTTC
cdr3_aa: CASSLRREGHEQYF

v_call: TRBV2
d_call: TRBD1
j_call: TRBJ1-5
clone_size: once
cdr3_nt: TGTGCCAGCCGGGAGGGGGCTCCGGGAGGTCAGCCCCAGCATTTT
cdr3_aa: CASREGAPGGQPQHF

v_call: TRBV9
d_call: .
j_call: TRBJ1-6
clone_size: .
cdr3_nt: TGTGCCAGCAGCGTACCGGGATCACCCCTCCACTTT
cdr3_aa: CASSVPGSPLHF

v_call: TRBV2
d_call: TRBD1
j_call: TRBJ2-2
clone_size: .
cdr3_nt: TGTGCCAGCGAGGACAGGGAATTAATCGGGGAGCTGTTTTTT
cdr3_aa: CASEDRELIGELFF

v_call: TRBV5-4
d_call: TRBD1
j_call: TRBJ1-2
clone_size: .
cdr3_nt: TGTGCCAGCAGTACAGGGGCGCCGAACTATGGCTACACCTTC
cdr3_aa: CASSTGAPNYGYTF

v_call: TRBV29-1
d_call: .
j_call: TRBJ1-1
clone_size: few
cdr3_nt: TGCAGCGTTAGGGGTCGCCTTAGGACTGAAGCTTTCTTT
cdr3_aa: CSVRGRLRTEAFF

v_call: TRBV6-5
d_call: TRBD2
j_call: TRBJ2-3
clone_size: once
cdr3_nt: TGTGCCAGCAGAAACCCCAGCGGGGGCACAGATACGCAGTATTTT
cdr3_aa: CASRNPSGGTDTQYF

v_call: TRBV6-6
d_call: TRBD2
j_call: TRBJ2-1
clone_size: .
cdr3_nt: TGTGCCAGCAGGCTAGCGGGGAAGAATGAGCAGTTCTTC
cdr3_aa: CASRLAGKNEQFF

v_call: TRBV6-2/TRBV6-3
d_call: .
j_call: TRBJ1-5
clone_size: .
cdr3_nt: TGTGCCAGCAGTTCGGGACTCCTTCAGCCCCAGCATTTT
cdr3_aa: CASSSGLLQPQHF

v_call: TRBV6-1
d_call: .
j_call: TRBJ1-1
clone_size: .
cdr3_nt: TGTGCCAGCAGTGAACAACTGCTGAACACTGAAGCTTTCTTT
cdr3_aa: CASSEQLLNTEAFF

v_call: TRBV6-5
d_call: .
j_call: TRBJ1-5
clone_size: .
cdr3_nt: TGTGCCAGCGGCGATCCGGGGGATAATCAGCCCCAGCATTTT
cdr3_aa: CASGDPGDNQPQHF

v_call: TRBV7-2
d_call: TRBD1
j_call: TRBJ2-1
clone_size: .
cdr3_nt: TGTGCCAGCAGCTTTCCGGACAGGGCGAATGAGCAGTTCTTC
cdr3_aa: CASSFPDRANEQFF

v_call: TRBV11-3
d_call: .
j_call: TRBJ2-2
clone_size: .
cdr3_nt: TGTGCCAGCAGCAAAGGAACAGGGTTCACCGGGGAGCTGTTTTTT
cdr3_aa: CASSKGTGFTGELFF

v_call: TRBV7-2
d_call: .
j_call: TRBJ2-5
clone_size: .
cdr3_nt: TGTGCCAGCAGCTTACGACAGGTAGCAGAGACCCAGTACTTC
cdr3_aa: CASSLRQVAETQYF

v_call: TRBV5-4
d_call: .
j_call: TRBJ2-1
clone_size: .
cdr3_nt: TGTGCCAGCAGCTTGGGTACGGGGAAGGGTAATGAGCAGTTCTTC
cdr3_aa: CASSLGTGKGNEQFF

v_call: TRBV6-2/TRBV6-3
d_call: .
j_call: TRBJ1-2
clone_size: .
cdr3_nt: TGTGCCAGCAGTTACCGGCGTACGGGAGTGAACTATGGCTACACCTTC
cdr3_aa: CASSYRRTGVNYGYTF

v_call: TRBV6-5
d_call: TRBD1
j_call: TRBJ2-5
clone_size: .
cdr3_nt: TGTGCCAGCAGGCCGGGGACAGGGGGGGGAGATACCCAGTACTTC
cdr3_aa: CASRPGTGGGDTQYF

v_call: TRBV5-4
d_call: TRBD1
j_call: TRBJ1-2
clone_size: .
cdr3_nt: TGTGCCAGCAACGAAGGAGGACAGGGGGTATATGGCTACACCTTC
cdr3_aa: CASNEGGQGVYGYTF

v_call: TRBV13
d_call: .
j_call: TRBJ2-7
clone_size: .
cdr3_nt: TGTGCCAGCAGCTCCTTCGGGTCAGGGGGGTGGTACGAGCAGTACTTC
cdr3_aa: CASSSFGSGGWYEQYF

v_call: TRBV9
d_call: TRBD2
j_call: TRBJ2-2
clone_size: .
cdr3_nt: TGTGCCAGCAGCCCCTCGACTAGCGGGATTCACACCGGGGAGCTGTTTTTT
cdr3_aa: CASSPSTSGIHTGELFF

v_call: TRBV5-1
d_call: .
j_call: TRBJ2-5
clone_size: .
cdr3_nt: TGCGCCAGCAGCTTGGATTTTGGCGGCCTAGAGACCCAGTACTTC
cdr3_aa: CASSLDFGGLETQYF

v_call: TRBV5-1
d_call: .
j_call: TRBJ1-2
clone_size: .
cdr3_nt: TGCGCCAGCAGCCCCCAGGGGCAGGGAATTCAGGGCTACACCTTC
cdr3_aa: CASSPQGQGIQGYTF

v_call: TRBV28
d_call: .
j_call: TRBJ1-1
clone_size: .
cdr3_nt: TGTGCCAGCGGGTTGACACGTGAAGCTTTCTTT
cdr3_aa: CASGLTREAFF

v_call: TRBV28
d_call: TRBD1
j_call: TRBJ1-2
clone_size: .
cdr3_nt: TGTGCCAGCAGACTTACACAGGGGTTCGGCTATGGCTACACCTTC
cdr3_aa: CASRLTQGFGYGYTF

v_call: TRBV11-2
d_call: TRBD2
j_call: TRBJ2-7
clone_size: .
cdr3_nt: TGTGCCAGTGTCGAGCGGGAGGGCTTCTCCTACGAGCAGTACTTC
cdr3_aa: CASVEREGFSYEQYF

v_call: TRBV15
d_call: TRBD1
j_call: TRBJ2-1
clone_size: .
cdr3_nt: TGTGCCACCAGCAGTTTAGACAGGGGCGATTCCGATGAGCAGTTCTTC
cdr3_aa: CATSSLDRGDSDEQFF

v_call: TRBV28
d_call: .
j_call: TRBJ2-7
clone_size: .
cdr3_nt: TGTGCCAGCAGCAGTCCGGGGGAGCAGTACTTC
cdr3_aa: CASSSPGEQYF

v_call: TRBV4-1
d_call: .
j_call: TRBJ1-3
clone_size: .
cdr3_nt: TGCGCCAGCAGCCACAGGGACTCTGGAAACACCATATATTTT
cdr3_aa: CASSHRDSGNTIYF

v_call: TRBV5-1
d_call: .
j_call: TRBJ2-2
clone_size: .
cdr3_nt: TGCGCCAGCACCCGGGACACCTGGAACACCGGGGAGCTGTTTTTT
cdr3_aa: CASTRDTWNTGELFF

v_call: TRBV28
d_call: .
j_call: TRBJ1-1
clone_size: once
cdr3_nt: TGTGCCAGCAGTCGCACAGGGCTGAACACTGAAGCTTTCTTT
cdr3_aa: CASSRTGLNTEAFF

v_call: TRBV28
d_call: .
j_call: TRBJ2-7
clone_size: .
cdr3_nt: TGTGCCAGCAGTTTATCCTTCGGGAGCTACGAGCAGTACTTC
cdr3_aa: CASSLSFGSYEQYF

v_call: TRBV10-3
d_call: TRBD1
j_call: TRBJ1-2
clone_size: .
cdr3_nt: TGTGCCATCAGTTTAGGACAGGCTGACTATGGCTACACCTTC
cdr3_aa: CAISLGQADYGYTF

v_call: TRBV6-2/TRBV6-3
d_call: TRBD2
j_call: TRBJ2-3
clone_size: .
cdr3_nt: TGTGCCAGCAGCCCCCGGGAAGCGGGAGCGCTCACAGATACGCAGTATTTT
cdr3_aa: CASSPREAGALTDTQYF